This T cell receptor beta chain emerged from a study of CD8 T cells in Susac syndrome. Trimming cost V 0 bases and J 0 bases; bases outside gene matches: 4. The length of the CDR3 is 18 residues. The V gene's germline CDR1 is LGHDT and CDR2 YNNKEL (reference sequence). Random hexamers were used to reverse transcribe the RNA input (roughly 0.5 to 1 ug). Coverage of TCR beta CDR3 amplification by immunoSEQ multiplex PCR extended to 54 Vbeta and 13 Jbeta. TCRdb recomputed calls from the immunoSEQ multiplex PCR reads with MiXCR, one row per CDR3 protein. Of 170,000 or so distinct CDR3 sequences listed, roughly 96% were seen once; the top ten hold 0.15% to 0.2%. TCR beta was sequenced from blood CD8+ and CD4+ T cells. The study used treatment-naive patients who had stable or active relapsing-remitting disease as multiple sclerosis controls. While CD8+ and CD4+ T cells were isolated negatively, TEMRA cells were enriched by FACS.

The sequenced sample was CD8+ T cells from PBMCs. The receptor comes from a human donor with multiple sclerosis. The chain joins TRBV3-1 to TRBJ2-3; TRBD2 agrees at 12 bases. CDR3 in DNA: TGTGCCAGCAGCCAAGATCGAGGACTAGCGGGGAGCACAGATACGCAGTATTTT. This sequence encodes CASSQDRGLAGSTDTQYF.